A single sample is the source of the 14 T cell receptor beta chains below, sequenced in a study of cytomegalovirus exposure and HLA in healthy donors. The PCR ran on 60 Vbeta and 13 Jbeta primers. Produced via immunoSEQ multiplex PCR; TCRdb's table is partial and in-frame only. Recorded for this sample: about 100,000 clones. The sequenced sample was PBMCs. The receptors were sampled from a girl between 5 and 17 years old in good health and CMV-seropositive.

This sequence joins TRBV6-1 and TRBJ1-1; D ambiguous. This CDR3 is built from 12 residues. The germline gives CDR1 MNHNS, CDR2 SASEGT. Deletions cut 1 base from V and 5 bases from J, with 5 bases between. The CDR3 protein is CASSEGRTEAFF. The CDR3 coding sequence is TGTGCCAGCAGTGAAGGTCGGACTGAAGCTTTCTTT.

V is TRBV4-3 and J is TRBJ2-2, with TRBD2 as a possible D gene (6 bases). Germline CDR1 is LGHNA and CDR2 is YSLEER. V was trimmed by 1 base and J by 4 bases, leaving 7 bases between them. CDR3 length: 14 amino acids. The CDR3 DNA reads as TGCGCCAGCAGCCAAGGGCGGGGCACCGGGGAGCTGTTTTTT. It encodes CASSQGRGTGELFF.

This chain joins TRBV7-6 and TRBJ2-3; D perhaps matches TRBD2 (6 bases). Trimming removed 1 base at V and 6 bases at J, with 14 bases between. From germline, CDR1 is SGHVS and CDR2 FNYEAQ. The CDR3 runs to 15 residues. The DNA of the CDR3 is TGTGCCAGCAGCTTAGACTGGCGGGGCGGCGATACGCAGTATTTT. Its protein product is CASSLDWRGGDTQYF.

CDR3 in amino acids: CAWRYAAYNEQFF. CDR3 coding DNA: TGTGCCTGGAGATATGCGGCCTACAATGAGCAGTTCTTC. This chain links TRBV30 with TRBJ2-1; D is unresolved. This CDR3 is 13 amino acids long. The germline gives CDR1 GTSNPN, CDR2 SVGIG (reference sequence). Trimming took 3 bases from V and 2 from J, leaving 8 bases between them.

V usage is TRBV30 and J usage is TRBJ2-7; D is perhaps TRBD1 (7 bases). V gave up 1 base and J gave up 4 bases, with 14 bases separating them. The germline V gene has CDR1 GTSNPN and CDR2 SVGIG (reference sequence). The CDR3 is 14 amino acids. CDR3 DNA: TGTGCCTGGAGTGAGGGCGGGACAGCATACGAGCAGTACGTC. This translates into CAWSEGGTAYEQYV.

The chain recombines TRBV29-1 with TRBJ2-2, with 7 bases identical to TRBD2. Germline V gives CDR1 SQVTM, CDR2 ANQGSEA. This CDR3 region has 12 residues. The V gene end was trimmed by 7 bases and the J gene end by 5 bases; junction bases not matched to a gene: 4. This CDR3 reads CSALGGTGELFF. The CDR3 nucleotides are TGCAGCGCCCTCGGGGGGACCGGGGAGCTGTTTTTT.

About this clone itself: Other DNA sequences in this specimen translate into the identical CDR3. This chain joins TRBV19 and TRBJ1-1, with a tentative D call TRBD1 (5 bases). Trimming cost V 7 bases and J 6 bases, with 18 bases left between them. Per germline, CDR1 LNHDA and CDR2 SQIVND (reference sequence). The CDR3 loop spans 14 amino acids. The CDR3 nucleotides read TGTGCCAGTACCGCCCGACAACTCAGGGCTGAAGCTTTCTTT. Protein: CASTARQLRAEAFF.

The chain employs TRBV6-5 and TRBJ1-1; D is perhaps TRBD1 (6 bases). Looked up from germline, CDR1 is MNHEY and CDR2 is SVGAGI. The CDR3 runs 13 residues. Between the trimmed V and J ends, which lost 5 bases and 4 bases, there was a span of 11 bases. The CDR3 DNA sequence: TGTGCCAGCAGTCCTAGAGGGGGCACTGAAGCTTTCTTT. This sequence encodes CASSPRGGTEAFF.

The chain employs TRBV7-2 and TRBJ2-7; D is possibly TRBD2 (6 bases). CDR1 is SGHTA and CDR2 is FQGNSA in the germline V gene. V was clipped by 2 bases and J by 4 bases, with 15 bases between them. The CDR3 length is 15 residues. The CDR3 sequence: CASSLRRGHLYEQYF. The CDR3 DNA reads TGTGCCAGCAGCTTACGGCGGGGCCACTTGTACGAGCAGTACTTC. Full variable domain (missing parts from reference TRBV7-2 and TRBJ2-7): GAGVSQSPSNKVTEKGKDVELRCDPISGHTALYWYRQSLGQGLEFLIYFQGNSAPDKSGLPSDRFSAERTGGSVSTLTIQRTQQEDSAVYLCASSLRRGHLYEQYFGPGTRLTVT.

The rearrangement links TRBV7-9 to TRBJ2-5, with 10 bases aligning to TRBD2. V was pared by 3 bases and J by 3 bases, with 4 bases of the junction left unmatched. Germline assignment: CDR1 SEHNR and CDR2 FQNEAQ (reference sequence). This CDR3 has 15 residues. The chain's CDR3 is CASSFGTSVKETQYF. CDR3 nucleotide sequence: TGTGCCAGCAGCTTTGGGACTAGCGTAAAAGAGACCCAGTACTTC.

The CDR3 sequence: CASRPTGLSYGYTF. The CDR3 DNA follows: TGTGCCAGCAGACCAACAGGGCTTTCCTATGGCTACACCTTC. The chain links TRBV9 to TRBJ1-2; perhaps TRBD1 as D (6 bases). CDR3 length: 14 amino acids. The germline gives CDR1 SGDLS, CDR2 YYNGEE. Trimming cost V 5 bases and J 4 bases, with 15 bases left between them.

The chain is built from TRBV2 and TRBJ1-4; D may be TRBD1 (6 bases). Trimming cost V 2 bases and J 6 bases, with 13 bases left between them. The V gene's germline CDR1 is SNHLY and CDR2 FYNNEI. CDR3 length: 15 residues. CDR3 sequence (DNA): TGTGCCAGCAGTGAACTCGGGGGGCTTGATGAAAAACTGTTTTTT. Residues: CASSELGGLDEKLFF.

V usage is TRBV6-6 and J usage is TRBJ1-6; D gene unclear. From germline, CDR1 is MNHNY and CDR2 SVGAGI (reference sequence). V lost 2 bases to trimming and J lost 8 bases, with 13 bases between them. The CDR3 is 15 amino acids. This CDR3 is CASSYAPGSYSPLHF. The CDR3 nucleotides read TGTGCCAGCAGTTACGCCCCGGGAAGTTATTCACCCCTCCACTTT.

In DNA, the CDR3 is TGTGCCAGCAGTCCGTGGACAGGGGGTCAGCCCCAGCATTTT. Translation: CASSPWTGGQPQHF. The gene calls are TRBV28 and TRBJ1-5; TRBD1 aligns across 10 bases. This CDR3 is 14 amino acids long. CDR1 MDHEN and CDR2 SYDVKM come from the germline V gene. The V segment lost 5 bases and the J segment 6 bases; nucleotides outside the gene matches: 4.